The T cell receptor (beta chain) described here comes from a study of cytomegalovirus exposure and HLA in healthy donors. This clone was seen repeatedly, ten times or more. Its antigen remains unknown. General observations from the study: Analyzed later, most CMV-associated TCR beta chains appeared HLA-restricted.

The PCR used 60 Vbeta and 13 Jbeta primers. Sequenced by immunoSEQ multiplex PCR; TCRdb stores in-frame clones only, minus some. This table has roughly 130,000 clones, approximately 81% appearing once. The TCR originated in a man aged 18-30 years in good health and CMV-seronegative. The sequencing input was PBMCs.

The chain's CDR3 is CASDGGQGAGQYF. The CDR3 DNA reads as TGTGCCAGTGACGGCGGACAGGGTGCGGGGCAGTACTTC. The V and J genes are TRBV6-5 and TRBJ2-7; 8 nucleotides agree with TRBD1. Germline-derived CDR1 and CDR2 are MNHEY and SVGAGI. This CDR3 region has 13 residues. After removal of 9 bases from V and 9 bases from J, the junction contained 13 bases not matched to a gene.